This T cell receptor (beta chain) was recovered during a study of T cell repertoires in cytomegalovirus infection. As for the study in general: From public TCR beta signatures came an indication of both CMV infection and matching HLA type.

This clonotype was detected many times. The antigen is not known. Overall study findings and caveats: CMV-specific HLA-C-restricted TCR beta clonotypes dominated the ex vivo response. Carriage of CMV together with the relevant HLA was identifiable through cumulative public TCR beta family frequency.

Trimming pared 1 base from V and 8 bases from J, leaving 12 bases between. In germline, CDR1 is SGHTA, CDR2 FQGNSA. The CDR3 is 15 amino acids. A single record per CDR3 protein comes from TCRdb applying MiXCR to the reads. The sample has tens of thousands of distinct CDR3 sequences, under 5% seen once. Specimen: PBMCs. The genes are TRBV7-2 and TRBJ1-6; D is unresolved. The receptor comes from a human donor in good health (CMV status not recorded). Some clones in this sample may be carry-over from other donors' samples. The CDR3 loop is CASSLGAGTDSPLHF. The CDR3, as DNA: TGTGCCAGCAGCTTAGGGGCGGGAACCGATTCACCCCTCCACTTT.